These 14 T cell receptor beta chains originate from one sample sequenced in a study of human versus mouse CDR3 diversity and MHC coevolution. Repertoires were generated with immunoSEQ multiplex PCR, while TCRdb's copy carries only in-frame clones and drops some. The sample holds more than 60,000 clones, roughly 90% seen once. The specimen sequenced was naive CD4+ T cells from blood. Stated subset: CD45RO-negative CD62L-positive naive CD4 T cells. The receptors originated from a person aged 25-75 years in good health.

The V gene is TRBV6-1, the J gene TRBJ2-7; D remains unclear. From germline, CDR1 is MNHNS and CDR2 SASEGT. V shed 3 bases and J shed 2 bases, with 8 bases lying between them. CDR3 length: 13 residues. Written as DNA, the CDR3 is TGTGCCAGCAGTGACCGGTATACCTACGAGCAGTACTTC. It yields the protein CASSDRYTYEQYF.

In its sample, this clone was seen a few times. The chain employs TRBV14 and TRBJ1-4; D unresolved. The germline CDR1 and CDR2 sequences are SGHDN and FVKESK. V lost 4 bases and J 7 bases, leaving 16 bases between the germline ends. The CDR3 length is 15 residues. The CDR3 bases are TGTGCCAGCAGCCTTCTAGCCGGGGTCGGTGAAAAACTGTTTTTT. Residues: CASSLLAGVGEKLFF.

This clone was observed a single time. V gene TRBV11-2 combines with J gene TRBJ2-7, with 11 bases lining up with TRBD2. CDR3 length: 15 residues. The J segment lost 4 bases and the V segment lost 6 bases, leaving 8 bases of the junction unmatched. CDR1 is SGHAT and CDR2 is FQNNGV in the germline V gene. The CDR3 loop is CASRRTGLAAYEQYF. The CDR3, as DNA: TGTGCCAGCAGACGAACGGGACTAGCGGCATACGAGCAGTACTTC.

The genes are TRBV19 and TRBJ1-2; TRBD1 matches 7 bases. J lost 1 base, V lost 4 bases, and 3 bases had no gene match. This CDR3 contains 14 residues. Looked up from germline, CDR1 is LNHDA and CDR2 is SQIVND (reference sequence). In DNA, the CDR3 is TGTGCCAGTAGTAGGGACAGTCGTAACTATGGCTACACCTTC. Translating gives CASSRDSRNYGYTF.

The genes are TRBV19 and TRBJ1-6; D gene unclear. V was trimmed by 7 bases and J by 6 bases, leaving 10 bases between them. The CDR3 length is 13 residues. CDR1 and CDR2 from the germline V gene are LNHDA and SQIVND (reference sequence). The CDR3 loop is CASKLEGNSPLHF. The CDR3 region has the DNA TGTGCCAGTAAATTGGAGGGTAATTCACCCCTCCACTTT.

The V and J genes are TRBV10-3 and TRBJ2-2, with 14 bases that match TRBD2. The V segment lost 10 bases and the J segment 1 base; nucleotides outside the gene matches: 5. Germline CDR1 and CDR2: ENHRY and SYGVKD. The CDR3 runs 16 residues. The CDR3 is CATTTSGGGNTGELFF. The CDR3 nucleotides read TGTGCCACCACGACTAGCGGGGGGGGGAACACCGGGGAGCTGTTTTTT.

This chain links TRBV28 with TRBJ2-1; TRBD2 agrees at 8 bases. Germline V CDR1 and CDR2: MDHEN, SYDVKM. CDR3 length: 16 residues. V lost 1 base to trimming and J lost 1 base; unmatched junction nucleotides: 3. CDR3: CASSLSSSGSYNEQFF. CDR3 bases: TGTGCCAGCAGTTTATCTTCTAGCGGGTCCTACAATGAGCAGTTCTTC.

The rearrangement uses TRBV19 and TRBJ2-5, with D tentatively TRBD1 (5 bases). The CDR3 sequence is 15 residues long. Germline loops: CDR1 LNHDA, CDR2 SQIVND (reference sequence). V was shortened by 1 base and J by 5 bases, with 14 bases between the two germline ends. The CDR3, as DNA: TGTGCCAGTAGTATAGGTGGGGCCCTCCGGGAGACCCAGTACTTC. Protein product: CASSIGGALRETQYF.

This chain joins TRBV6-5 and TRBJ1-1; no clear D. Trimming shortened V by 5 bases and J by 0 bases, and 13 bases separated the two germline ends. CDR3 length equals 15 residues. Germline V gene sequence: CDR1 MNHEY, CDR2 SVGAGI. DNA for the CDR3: TGTGCCAGCAGTCGAAGAGGAGGGATGAACACTGAAGCTTTCTTT. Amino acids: CASSRRGGMNTEAFF.

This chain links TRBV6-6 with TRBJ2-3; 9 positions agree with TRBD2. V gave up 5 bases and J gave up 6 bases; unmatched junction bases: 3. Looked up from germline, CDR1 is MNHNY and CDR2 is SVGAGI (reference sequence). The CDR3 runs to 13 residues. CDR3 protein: CASSSGGPDTQYF. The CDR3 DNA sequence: TGTGCCAGCAGTAGCGGGGGGCCGGATACGCAGTATTTT.

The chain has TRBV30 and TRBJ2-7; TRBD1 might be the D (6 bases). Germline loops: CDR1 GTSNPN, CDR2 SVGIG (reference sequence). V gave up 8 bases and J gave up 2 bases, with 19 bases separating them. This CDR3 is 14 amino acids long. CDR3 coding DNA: TGTGCCCGTACGGCAGGGGCCGCTGCCTACGAGCAGTACTTC. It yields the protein CARTAGAAAYEQYF.

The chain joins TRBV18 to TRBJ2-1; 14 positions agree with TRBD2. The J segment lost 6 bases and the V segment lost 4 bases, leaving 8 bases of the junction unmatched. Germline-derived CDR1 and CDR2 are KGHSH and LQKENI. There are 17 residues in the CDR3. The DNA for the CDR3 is TGTGCCAGCTCACTTTCTTCCGGGACTAGCGGGGGCAATGAGCAGTTCTTC. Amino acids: CASSLSSGTSGGNEQFF.

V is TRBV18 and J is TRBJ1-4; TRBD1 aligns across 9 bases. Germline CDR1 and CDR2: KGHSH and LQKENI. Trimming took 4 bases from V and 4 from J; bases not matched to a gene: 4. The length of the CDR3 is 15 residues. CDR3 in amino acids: CASSRTGAGNEKLFF. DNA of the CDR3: TGTGCCAGCTCACGGACAGGGGCGGGTAATGAAAAACTGTTTTTT.

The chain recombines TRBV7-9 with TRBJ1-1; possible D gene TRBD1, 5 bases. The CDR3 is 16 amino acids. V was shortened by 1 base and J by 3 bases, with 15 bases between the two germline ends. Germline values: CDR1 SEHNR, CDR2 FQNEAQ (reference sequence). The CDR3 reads CASSLGGGFSDTEAFF. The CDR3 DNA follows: TGTGCCAGCAGCTTAGGGGGGGGTTTTTCGGACACTGAAGCTTTCTTT. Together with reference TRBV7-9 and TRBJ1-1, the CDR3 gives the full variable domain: DTGVSQNPRHKITKRGQNVTFRCDPISEHNRLYWYRQTLGQGPEFLTYFQNEAQLEKSRLLSDRFSAERPKGSFSTLEIQRTEQGDSAMYLCASSLGGGFSDTEAFFGQGTRLTVV.